This TCR beta chain appears in the sequencing data of a study of T cells in women clearing cervical HPV infection. The wider study: Cases were women with histologically confirmed HPV16-related CIN3 or worse, including a couple of invasive cancers.

Concerning this clone itself: Read coverage stops 3 residues before the CDR3 terminus; the germline J gene supplies the remainder.

The protocol was immunoSEQ multiplex PCR, while the TCRdb copy is restricted to in-frame clones and leaves out a portion. This sample's table reports some 30,000 clones. CDR1 and CDR2 (germline): LNHDA, SQIVND (reference sequence). The CDR3 sequence is 12 residues long. This clonotype was sampled from a woman aged 18 to 75 with a cervical HPV16 infection that either progressed to CIN3+ or cleared (not recorded which). The source material was blood buffy coat. This chain links TRBV19 with TRBJ2-2; 7 bases match TRBD2. The CDR3 protein is CASSQPGGKLFF. Incomplete CDR3 DNA: TGTGCCAGTAGCCAACCCGGGGGGAAG.